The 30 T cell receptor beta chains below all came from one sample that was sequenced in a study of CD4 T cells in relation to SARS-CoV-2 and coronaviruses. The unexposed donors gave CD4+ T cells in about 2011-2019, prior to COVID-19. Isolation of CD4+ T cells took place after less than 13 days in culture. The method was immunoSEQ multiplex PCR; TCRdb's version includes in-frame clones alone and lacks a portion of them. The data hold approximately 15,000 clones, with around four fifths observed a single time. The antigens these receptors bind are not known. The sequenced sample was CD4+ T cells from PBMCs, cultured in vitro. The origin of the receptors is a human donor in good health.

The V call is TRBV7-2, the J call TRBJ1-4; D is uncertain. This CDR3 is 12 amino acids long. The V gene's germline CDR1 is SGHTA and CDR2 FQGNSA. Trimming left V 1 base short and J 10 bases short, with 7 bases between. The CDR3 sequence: CASSLDGGKLFF. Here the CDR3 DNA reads TGTGCCAGCAGCTTAGACGGTGGAAAACTGTTTTTT.

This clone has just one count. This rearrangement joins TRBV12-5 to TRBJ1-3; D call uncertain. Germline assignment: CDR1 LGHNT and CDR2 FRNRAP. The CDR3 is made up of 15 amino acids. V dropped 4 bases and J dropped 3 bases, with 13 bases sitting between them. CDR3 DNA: TGTGCTAGTGGTTCCAAACCTGGGAGTGGAAACACCATATATTTT. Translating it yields CASGSKPGSGNTIYF.

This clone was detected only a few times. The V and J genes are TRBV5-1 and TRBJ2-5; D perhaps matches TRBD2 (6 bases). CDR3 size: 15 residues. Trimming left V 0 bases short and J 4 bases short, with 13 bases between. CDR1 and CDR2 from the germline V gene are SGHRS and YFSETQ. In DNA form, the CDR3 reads TGCGCCAGCAGCTTGGCCCCGGGGGTAGTAGAGACCCAGTACTTC. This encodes CASSLAPGVVETQYF.

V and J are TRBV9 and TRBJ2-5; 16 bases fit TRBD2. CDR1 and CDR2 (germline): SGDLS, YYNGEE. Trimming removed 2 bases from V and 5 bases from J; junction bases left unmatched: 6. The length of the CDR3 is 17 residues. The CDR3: CASSVGTSGRAGETQYF. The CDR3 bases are TGTGCCAGCAGCGTGGGGACTAGCGGGAGGGCTGGGGAGACCCAGTACTTC.

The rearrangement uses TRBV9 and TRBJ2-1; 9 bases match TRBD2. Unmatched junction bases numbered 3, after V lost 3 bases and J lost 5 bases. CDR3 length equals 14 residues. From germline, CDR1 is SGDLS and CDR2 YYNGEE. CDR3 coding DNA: TGTGCCAGCAGCGCCAGACTAGCGGACAATGAGCAGTTCTTC. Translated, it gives CASSARLADNEQFF.

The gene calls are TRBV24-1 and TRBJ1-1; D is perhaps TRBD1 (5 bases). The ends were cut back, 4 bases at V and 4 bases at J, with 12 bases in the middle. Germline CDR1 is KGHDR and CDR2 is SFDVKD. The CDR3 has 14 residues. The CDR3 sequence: CATSDGTRGTEAFF. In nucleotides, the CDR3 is TGTGCCACCAGTGACGGAACGAGGGGCACTGAAGCTTTCTTT.

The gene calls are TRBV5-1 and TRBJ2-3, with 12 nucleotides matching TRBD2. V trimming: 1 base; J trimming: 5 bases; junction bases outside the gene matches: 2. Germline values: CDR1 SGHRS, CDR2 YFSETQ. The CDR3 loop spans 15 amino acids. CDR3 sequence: CASSLRGLAGDTQYF. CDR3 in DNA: TGCGCCAGCAGCTTGAGGGGACTAGCGGGAGATACGCAGTATTTT.

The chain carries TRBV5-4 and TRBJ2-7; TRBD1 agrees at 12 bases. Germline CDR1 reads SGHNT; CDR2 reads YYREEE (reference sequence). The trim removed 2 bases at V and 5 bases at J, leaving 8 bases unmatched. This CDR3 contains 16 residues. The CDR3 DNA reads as TGTGCCAGCAGCTTAAGGCCGGGACAGGGGGCCAACGAGCAGTACTTC. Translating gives CASSLRPGQGANEQYF.

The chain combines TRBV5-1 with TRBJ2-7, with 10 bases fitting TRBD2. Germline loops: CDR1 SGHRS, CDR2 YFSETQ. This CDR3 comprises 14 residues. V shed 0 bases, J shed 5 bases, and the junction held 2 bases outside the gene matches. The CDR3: CASSLVLAGDEQYF. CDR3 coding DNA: TGCGCCAGCAGCTTGGTGCTAGCGGGAGACGAGCAGTACTTC.

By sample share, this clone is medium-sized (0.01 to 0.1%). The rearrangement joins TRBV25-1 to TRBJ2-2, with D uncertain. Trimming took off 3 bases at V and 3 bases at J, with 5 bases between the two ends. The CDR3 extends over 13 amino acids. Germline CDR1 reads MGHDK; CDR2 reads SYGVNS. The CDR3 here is CASSERDTGELFF. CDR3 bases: TGTGCCAGCAGTGAGAGAGACACCGGGGAGCTGTTTTTT.

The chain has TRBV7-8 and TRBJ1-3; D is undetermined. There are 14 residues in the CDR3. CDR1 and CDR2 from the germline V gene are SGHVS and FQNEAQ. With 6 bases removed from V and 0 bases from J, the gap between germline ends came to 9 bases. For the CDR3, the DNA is TGTGCCAGCAGTCCAGACCTCTCTGGAAACACCATATATTTT. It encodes CASSPDLSGNTIYF.

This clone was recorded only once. CDR3 protein: CASSLLRDKSRNTIYF. The CDR3 DNA follows: TGTGCCAGCTCACTATTACGGGACAAATCGAGAAACACCATATATTTT. The J gene is TRBJ1-3, the V gene TRBV18; D might be TRBD1 (6 bases). CDR3 length: 16 amino acids. The germline V and J ends were trimmed by 4 bases and 5 bases, with 18 bases remaining between them. Germline CDR1 KGHSH, CDR2 LQKENI.

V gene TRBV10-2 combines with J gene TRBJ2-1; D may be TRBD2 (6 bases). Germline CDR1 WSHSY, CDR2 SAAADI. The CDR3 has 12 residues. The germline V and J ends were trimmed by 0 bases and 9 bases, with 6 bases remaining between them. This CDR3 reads CASSESGGEQFF. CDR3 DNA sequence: TGCGCCAGCAGTGAGTCGGGGGGTGAGCAGTTCTTC.

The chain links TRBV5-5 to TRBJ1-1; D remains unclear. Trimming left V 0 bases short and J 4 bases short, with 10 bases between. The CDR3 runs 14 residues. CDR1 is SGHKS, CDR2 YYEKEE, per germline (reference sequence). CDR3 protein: CASSLVGRSTEAFF. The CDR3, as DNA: TGTGCCAGCAGCTTGGTGGGGAGGTCCACTGAAGCTTTCTTT.

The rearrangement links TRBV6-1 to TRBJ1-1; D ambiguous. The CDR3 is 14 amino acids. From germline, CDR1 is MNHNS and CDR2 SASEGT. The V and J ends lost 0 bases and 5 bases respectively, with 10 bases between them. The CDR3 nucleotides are TGTGCCAGCAGTGAAGCCGTCTGGAGGACTGAAGCTTTCTTT. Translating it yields CASSEAVWRTEAFF.

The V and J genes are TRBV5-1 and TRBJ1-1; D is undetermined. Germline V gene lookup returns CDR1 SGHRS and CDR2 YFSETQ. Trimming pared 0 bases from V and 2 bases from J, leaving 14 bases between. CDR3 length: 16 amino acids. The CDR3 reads CASSLVGRQPNTEAFF. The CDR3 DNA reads TGCGCCAGCAGCTTGGTAGGACGGCAACCAAACACTGAAGCTTTCTTT.

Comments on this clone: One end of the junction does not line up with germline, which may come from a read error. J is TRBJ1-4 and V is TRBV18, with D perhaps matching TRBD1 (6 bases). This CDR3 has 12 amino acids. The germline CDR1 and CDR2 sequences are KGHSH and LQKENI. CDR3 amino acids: CASSGQEGDAVF. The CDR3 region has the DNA TGTGCCAGCTCAGGCCAGGAGGGGGACGCGGTTTTT.

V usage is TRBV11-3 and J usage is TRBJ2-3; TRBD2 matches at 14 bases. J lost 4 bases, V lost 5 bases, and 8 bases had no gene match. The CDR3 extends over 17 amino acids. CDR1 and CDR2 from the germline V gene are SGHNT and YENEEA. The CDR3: CASSEGTSGGIADTQYF. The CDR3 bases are TGTGCCAGCAGCGAGGGGACTAGCGGGGGAATCGCAGATACGCAGTATTTT. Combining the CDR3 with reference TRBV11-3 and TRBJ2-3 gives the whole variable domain EAGVVQSPRYKIIEKKQPVAFWCNPISGHNTLYWYLQNLGQGPELLIRYENEEAVDDSQLPKDRFSAERLKGVDSTLKIQPAELGDSAVYLCASSEGTSGGIADTQYFGPGTRLTVL.

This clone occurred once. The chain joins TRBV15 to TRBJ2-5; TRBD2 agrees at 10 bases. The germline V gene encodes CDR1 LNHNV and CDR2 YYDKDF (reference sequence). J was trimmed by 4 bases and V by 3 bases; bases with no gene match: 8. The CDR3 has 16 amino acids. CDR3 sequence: CATSRGLAGAGETQYF. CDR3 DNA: TGTGCCACCAGCAGGGGCCTAGCGGGAGCAGGAGAGACCCAGTACTTC. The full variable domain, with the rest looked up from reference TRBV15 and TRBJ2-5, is DAMVIQNPRYQVTQFGKPVTLSCSQTLNHNVMYWYQQKSSQAPKLLFHYYDKDFNNEADTPDNFQSRRPNTSFCFLDIRSPGLGDTAMYLCATSRGLAGAGETQYFGPGTRLLVL.

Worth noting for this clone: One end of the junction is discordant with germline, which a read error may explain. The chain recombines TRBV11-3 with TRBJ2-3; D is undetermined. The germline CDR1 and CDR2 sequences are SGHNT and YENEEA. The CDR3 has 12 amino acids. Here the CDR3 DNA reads TGTGCCAGCAGCTTAGGCACGGATACGCAGTATTTT. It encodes CASSLGTDTQYF.

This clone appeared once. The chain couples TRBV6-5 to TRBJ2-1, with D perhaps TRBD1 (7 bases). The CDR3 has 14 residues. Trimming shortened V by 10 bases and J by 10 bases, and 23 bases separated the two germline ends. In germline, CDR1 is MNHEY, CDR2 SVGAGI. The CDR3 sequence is CATQGGIESEEQFF. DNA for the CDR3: TGTGCCACCCAGGGGGGCATCGAGAGCGAGGAGCAGTTCTTC.

This CDR3 is CASSQEGPAAPNEQFF. In DNA, the CDR3 is TGTGCCAGCAGCCAAGAGGGGCCAGCGGCGCCCAATGAGCAGTTCTTC. The genes are TRBV3-1 (or the pseudogene TRBV3-2) and TRBJ2-1; D possibly matches TRBD1 or TRBD2 (5 bases each). This CDR3 comprises 16 residues. V lost 0 bases and J 6 bases, leaving 15 bases between the germline ends. The germline V gene has CDR1 LGHDT and CDR2 YNNKEL (reference sequence).

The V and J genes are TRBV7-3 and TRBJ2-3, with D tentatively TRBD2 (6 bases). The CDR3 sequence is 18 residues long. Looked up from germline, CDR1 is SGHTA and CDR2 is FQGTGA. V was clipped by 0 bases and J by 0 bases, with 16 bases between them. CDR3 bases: TGTGCCAGCAGCTTAACCCCCGGCGGTAGCGGTAGCACAGATACGCAGTATTTT. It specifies CASSLTPGGSGSTDTQYF.

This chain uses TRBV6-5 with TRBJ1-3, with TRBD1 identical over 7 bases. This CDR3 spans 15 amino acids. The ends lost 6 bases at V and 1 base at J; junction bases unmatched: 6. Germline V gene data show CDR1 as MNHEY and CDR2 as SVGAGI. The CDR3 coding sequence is TGTGCCAGCAGCGCACAGGGGTTATCTGGAAACACCATATATTTT. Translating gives CASSAQGLSGNTIYF.

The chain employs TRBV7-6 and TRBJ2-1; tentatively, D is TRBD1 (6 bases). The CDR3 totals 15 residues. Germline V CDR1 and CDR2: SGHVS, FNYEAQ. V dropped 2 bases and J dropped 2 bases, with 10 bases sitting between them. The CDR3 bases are TGTGCCAGCAGCTTATTACAGGGTCCCTACAATGAGCAGTTCTTC. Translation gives CASSLLQGPYNEQFF.

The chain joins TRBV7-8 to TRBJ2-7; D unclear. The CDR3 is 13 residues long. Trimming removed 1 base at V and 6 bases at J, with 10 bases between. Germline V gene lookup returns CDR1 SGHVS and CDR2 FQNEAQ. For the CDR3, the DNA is TGTGCCAGCAGCTTAGGGAATACGATCGAGCAGTACTTC. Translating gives CASSLGNTIEQYF.

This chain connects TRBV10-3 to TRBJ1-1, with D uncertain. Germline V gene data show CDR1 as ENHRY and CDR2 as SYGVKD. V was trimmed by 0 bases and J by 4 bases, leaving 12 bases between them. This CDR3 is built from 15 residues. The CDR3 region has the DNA TGTGCCATCAGTGAGTCTCAGCAGATGGCCACTGAAGCTTTCTTT. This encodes CAISESQQMATEAFF.

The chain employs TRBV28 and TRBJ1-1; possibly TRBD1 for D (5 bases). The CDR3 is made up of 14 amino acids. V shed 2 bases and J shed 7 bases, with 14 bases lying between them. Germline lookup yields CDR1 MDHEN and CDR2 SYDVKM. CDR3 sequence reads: CASSLVFRAGEAFF. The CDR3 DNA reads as TGTGCCAGCAGTTTAGTTTTCAGGGCGGGTGAAGCTTTCTTT. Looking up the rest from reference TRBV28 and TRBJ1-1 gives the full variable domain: DVKVTQSSRYLVKRTGEKVFLECVQDMDHENMFWYRQDPGLGLRLIYFSYDVKMKEKGDIPEGYSVSREKKERFSLILESASTNQTSMYLCASSLVFRAGEAFFGQGTRLTVV.

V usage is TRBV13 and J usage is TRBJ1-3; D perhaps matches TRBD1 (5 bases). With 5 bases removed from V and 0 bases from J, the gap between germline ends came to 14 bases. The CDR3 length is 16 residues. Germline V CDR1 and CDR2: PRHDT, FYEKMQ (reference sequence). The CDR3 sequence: CASSVTGQYSGNTIYF. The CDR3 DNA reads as TGTGCCAGCAGCGTAACAGGCCAATACTCTGGAAACACCATATATTTT.

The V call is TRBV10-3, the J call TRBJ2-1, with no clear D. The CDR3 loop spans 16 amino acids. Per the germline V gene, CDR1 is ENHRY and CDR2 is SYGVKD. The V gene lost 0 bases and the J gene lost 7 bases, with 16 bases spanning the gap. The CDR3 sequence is CAISESSLGPNNEQFF. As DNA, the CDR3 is TGTGCCATCAGTGAGTCTTCTCTGGGCCCTAATAATGAGCAGTTCTTC.